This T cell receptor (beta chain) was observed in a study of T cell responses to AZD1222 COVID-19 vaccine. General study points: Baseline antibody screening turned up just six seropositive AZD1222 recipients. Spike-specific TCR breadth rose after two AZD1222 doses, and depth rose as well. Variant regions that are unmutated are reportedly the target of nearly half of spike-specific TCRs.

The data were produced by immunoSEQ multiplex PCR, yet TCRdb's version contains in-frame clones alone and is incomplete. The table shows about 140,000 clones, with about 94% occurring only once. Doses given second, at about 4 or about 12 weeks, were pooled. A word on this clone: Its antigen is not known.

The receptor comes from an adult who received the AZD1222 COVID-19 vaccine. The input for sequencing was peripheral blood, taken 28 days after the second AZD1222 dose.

CDR3 residues: CASTGGRATGELFF. In DNA form, the CDR3 reads TGTGCCAGCACCGGGGGGCGGGCCACCGGGGAGCTGTTTTTT. The rearrangement joins TRBV9 to TRBJ2-2; D may be TRBD2 (7 bases). The CDR3 covers 14 residues. Germline V gives CDR1 SGDLS, CDR2 YYNGEE. V lost 6 bases, J lost 4 bases, and 13 bases lay in between.